The entry below gives a single T cell receptor (beta chain) sequence along with its context. The antigen is undetermined. The length of the CDR3 is 13 residues. V trimming: 7 bases; J trimming: 6 bases; junction bases outside the gene matches: 7. Per germline, CDR1 SGHRS and CDR2 YFSETQ. Healthy adults negative for HIV, lacking recent acute infections or vaccinations, served as donors. All the donors were Caucasian adults who lived in Nashville, Tennessee. This entry belongs to a study of shared clonotypes between healthy human individuals. Broader study findings: Memory subsets had estimated richness that was generally smaller than that of naive subsets.

Source study methods: Owing to the provision of junction-only sequences devoid of quality scores by immunoSEQ, filtering differed. Method: immunoSEQ multiplex PCR; TCRdb's copy keeps in-frame clones and lacks some. The D gene and trimming were derived from the DNA, and the V and J assignments and clone size from that table. The table includes fewer than 1.8 million clones, approximately 98.5% detected once. The TCR sequence derives from a young man in good health. The sequenced material came from naive CD4+ T cells sorted from blood. As for subset: CD45RA+ positively selected. The chain has TRBV5-1 and TRBJ2-3, with 8 bases that match TRBD2. CDR3 loop: CASFDSGIDTQYF. The CDR3 DNA sequence: TGCGCCAGCTTTGATAGCGGGATTGATACGCAGTATTTT.